The rows below give T cell receptor beta chains drawn from one sample of a study of shared clonotypes between healthy human individuals. Profiled with immunoSEQ multiplex PCR; TCRdb holds only in-frame clones, not every one. The table has roughly 2 million clones, 95% seen once; the top ten hold roughly 0.13%. Sequenced input: naive CD4+ T cells sorted from blood. The receptors shown here come from a man between 18 and 29 years old in good health. CDR3s include the opening cysteine and the closing phenylalanine or tryptophan. D genes are given only for firm matches. Size values are once, few and many counts, or a class for expanded clones, and some rows have none.

j_gene,d_gene,v_gene,abundance,CDR3aa,CDR3nt
TRBJ1-1,-,TRBV6-6,-,CASTLEGNTEAFF,TGTGCCAGCACCCTGGAGGGGAACACTGAAGCTTTCTTT
TRBJ1-2,-,TRBV28,many,CASSPGRANYGYTF,TGTGCCAGCAGTCCAGGGAGGGCTAACTATGGCTACACCTTC
TRBJ2-7,-,TRBV7-9,-,CASTHRTPYEQYF,TGTGCCAGCACCCACAGGACACCCTACGAGCAGTACTTC
TRBJ1-6,TRBD1,TRBV6-5,-,CASSLGTVHNSPLHF,TGTGCCAGCTCCTTAGGGACAGTACATAATTCACCCCTCCACTTT
TRBJ2-1,-,TRBV2,-,CASGGSLPNEQFF,TGTGCCAGCGGTGGGTCTCTCCCGAATGAGCAGTTCTTC
TRBJ2-2,-,TRBV10-3,once,CAISEGGTGELFF,TGTGCCATCAGTGAGGGGGGAACCGGGGAGCTGTTTTTT
TRBJ2-7,TRBD1,TRBV2,-,CATWDRGKYEQYF,TGTGCCACCTGGGACAGGGGAAAATACGAGCAGTACTTC
TRBJ1-1,-,TRBV6-1,-,CASSEAGQGRFMNTEAFF,TGTGCCAGCAGTGAAGCAGGGCAGGGGCGCTTCATGAACACTGAAGCTTTCTTT
TRBJ1-2,TRBD1,TRBV6-5,once,CASSSTGGGYTF,TGTGCCAGCAGTTCGACAGGGGGCGGCTACACCTTC
TRBJ1-2,TRBD1,TRBV28,-,CASSRGQGNYGYTF,TGTGCCAGCAGTAGGGGACAGGGGAACTATGGCTACACCTTC
TRBJ1-1,-,TRBV6-5,-,CASSYRELNTEAFF,TGTGCCAGCAGTTACAGGGAGTTGAACACTGAAGCTTTCTTT
TRBJ2-3,TRBD2,TRBV4-2,-,CASSQAALAGDGDTQYF,TGTGCCAGCAGCCAAGCCGCCCTAGCGGGGGATGGAGATACGCAGTATTTT
TRBJ2-4,-,TRBV2,once,CASSEALGYGKNIQYF,TGTGCCAGCAGTGAAGCGCTAGGATACGGCAAAAACATTCAGTACTTC
TRBJ1-5,-,TRBV5-1,-,CASSLDGLGQPQHF,TGCGCCAGCAGCTTGGACGGGTTAGGTCAGCCCCAGCATTTT
TRBJ2-1,TRBD2,TRBV25-1,-,CASSPSGRVQYNEQFF,TGTGCCAGCAGTCCTAGCGGGAGGGTACAATACAATGAGCAGTTCTTC
TRBJ2-3,-,TRBV23-1,-,CASSQFRFTDTQYF,TGCGCCAGCAGTCAATTCCGATTTACAGATACGCAGTATTTT
TRBJ2-3,-,TRBV10-3,-,CATVGGTDTQYF,TGTGCCACCGTGGGCGGCACAGATACGCAGTATTTT